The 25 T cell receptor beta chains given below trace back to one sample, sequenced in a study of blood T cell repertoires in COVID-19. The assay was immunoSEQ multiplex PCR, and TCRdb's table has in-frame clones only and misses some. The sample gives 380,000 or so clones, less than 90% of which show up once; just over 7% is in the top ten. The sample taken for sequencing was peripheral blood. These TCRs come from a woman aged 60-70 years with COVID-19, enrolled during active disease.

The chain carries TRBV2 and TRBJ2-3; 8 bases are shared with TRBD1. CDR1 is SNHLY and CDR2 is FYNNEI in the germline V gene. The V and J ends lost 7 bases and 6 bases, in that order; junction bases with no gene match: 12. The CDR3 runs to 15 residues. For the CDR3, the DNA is TGTGCCAGCACCTGGACAGGGCGAAATGAGGATACGCAGTATTTT. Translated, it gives CASTWTGRNEDTQYF.

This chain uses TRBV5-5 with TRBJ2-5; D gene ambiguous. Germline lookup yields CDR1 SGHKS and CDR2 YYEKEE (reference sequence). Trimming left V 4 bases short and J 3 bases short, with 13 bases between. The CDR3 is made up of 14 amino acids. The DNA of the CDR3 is TGTGCCAGCAGCCACCGGGTCCTTGAAGAGACCCAGTACTTC. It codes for CASSHRVLEETQYF.

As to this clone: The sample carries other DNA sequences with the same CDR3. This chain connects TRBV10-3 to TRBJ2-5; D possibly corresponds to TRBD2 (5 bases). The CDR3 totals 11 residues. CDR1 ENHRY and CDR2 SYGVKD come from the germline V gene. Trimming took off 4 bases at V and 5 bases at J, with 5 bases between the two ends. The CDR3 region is CAISGGETQYF. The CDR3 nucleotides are TGTGCCATCAGTGGAGGGGAGACCCAGTACTTC.

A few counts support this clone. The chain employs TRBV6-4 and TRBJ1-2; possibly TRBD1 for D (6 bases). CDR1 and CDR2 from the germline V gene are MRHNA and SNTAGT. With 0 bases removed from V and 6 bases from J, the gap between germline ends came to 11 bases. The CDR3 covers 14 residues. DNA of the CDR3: TGTGCCAGCAGTGACTCGATCAGGGGAAATGGCTACACCTTC. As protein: CASSDSIRGNGYTF.

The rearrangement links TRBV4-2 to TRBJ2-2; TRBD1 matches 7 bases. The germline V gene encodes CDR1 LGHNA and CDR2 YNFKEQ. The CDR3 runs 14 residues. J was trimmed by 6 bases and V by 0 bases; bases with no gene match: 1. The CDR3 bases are TGTGCCAGCAGCCAAGATCAGGGGGCCGGGGAGCTGTTTTTT. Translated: CASSQDQGAGELFF.

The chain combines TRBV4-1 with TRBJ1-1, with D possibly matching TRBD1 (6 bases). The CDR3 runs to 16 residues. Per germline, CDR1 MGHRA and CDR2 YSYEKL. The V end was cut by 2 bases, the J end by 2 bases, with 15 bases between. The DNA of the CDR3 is TGCGCCAGCAGCCAACAAAACAGGGAAGTTAACACTGAAGCTTTCTTT. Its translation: CASSQQNREVNTEAFF.

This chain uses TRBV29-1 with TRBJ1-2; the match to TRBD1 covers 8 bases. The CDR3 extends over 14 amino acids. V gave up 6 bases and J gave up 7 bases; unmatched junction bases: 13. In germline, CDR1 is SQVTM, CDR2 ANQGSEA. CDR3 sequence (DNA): TGCAGCGTCCTGGATGATTTTGACAGGGGTGGCTACACCTTC. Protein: CSVLDDFDRGGYTF.

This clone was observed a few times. CDR3 sequence: CASSPGLAGEQQYF. In nucleotides, the CDR3 is TGTGCCAGCAGCCCAGGACTAGCGGGGGAACAGCAGTACTTC. The rearrangement links TRBV11-1 to TRBJ2-7; 13 bases are a match to TRBD2. The CDR3 runs 14 residues. J gave up 8 bases and V 5 bases, and 6 bases lay outside the gene matches. CDR1 is SGHAT, CDR2 FQDESV, per germline (reference sequence).

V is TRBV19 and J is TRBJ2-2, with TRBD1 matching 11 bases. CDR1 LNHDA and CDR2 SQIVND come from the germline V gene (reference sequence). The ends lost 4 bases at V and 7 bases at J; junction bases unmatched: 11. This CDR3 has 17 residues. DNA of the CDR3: TGTGCCAGTAGTAAAAGGACAGGGGGCGGACTGGGCGGGGAGCTGTTTTTT. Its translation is CASSKRTGGGLGGELFF.

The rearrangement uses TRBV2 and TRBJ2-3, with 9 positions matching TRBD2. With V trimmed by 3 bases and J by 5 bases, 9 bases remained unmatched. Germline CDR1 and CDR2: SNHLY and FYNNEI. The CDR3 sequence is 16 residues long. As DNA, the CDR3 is TGTGCCAGCAGTGATTTAGGGCGGGGGGGCGTAGATACGCAGTATTTT. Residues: CASSDLGRGGVDTQYF.

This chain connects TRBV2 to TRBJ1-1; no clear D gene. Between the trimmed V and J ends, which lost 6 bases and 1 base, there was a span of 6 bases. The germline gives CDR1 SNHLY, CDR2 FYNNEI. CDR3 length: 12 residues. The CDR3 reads CASRRSNTEAFF. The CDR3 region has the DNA TGTGCCAGCAGGAGGTCGAACACTGAAGCTTTCTTT.

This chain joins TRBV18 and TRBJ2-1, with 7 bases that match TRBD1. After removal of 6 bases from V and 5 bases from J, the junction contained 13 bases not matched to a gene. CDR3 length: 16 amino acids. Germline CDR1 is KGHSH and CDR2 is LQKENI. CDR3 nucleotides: TGTGCCAGCTCCCTAATTCGAGGGGGCAGTCACAATGAGCAGTTCTTC. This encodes CASSLIRGGSHNEQFF.

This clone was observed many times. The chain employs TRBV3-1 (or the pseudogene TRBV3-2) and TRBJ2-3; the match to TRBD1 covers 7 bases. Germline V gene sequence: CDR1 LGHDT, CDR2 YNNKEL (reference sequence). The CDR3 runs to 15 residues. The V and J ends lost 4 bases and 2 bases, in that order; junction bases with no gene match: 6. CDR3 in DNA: TGTGCCAGCAGCCCCCGAAGGGGGCTCACAGATACGCAGTATTTT. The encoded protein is CASSPRRGLTDTQYF.

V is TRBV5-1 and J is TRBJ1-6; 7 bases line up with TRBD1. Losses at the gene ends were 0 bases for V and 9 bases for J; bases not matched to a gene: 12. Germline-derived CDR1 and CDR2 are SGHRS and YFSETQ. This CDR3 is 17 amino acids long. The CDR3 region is CASSLDRGPRWISPLHF. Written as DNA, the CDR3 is TGCGCCAGCAGCTTGGACAGGGGTCCGCGGTGGATTTCACCCCTCCACTTT.

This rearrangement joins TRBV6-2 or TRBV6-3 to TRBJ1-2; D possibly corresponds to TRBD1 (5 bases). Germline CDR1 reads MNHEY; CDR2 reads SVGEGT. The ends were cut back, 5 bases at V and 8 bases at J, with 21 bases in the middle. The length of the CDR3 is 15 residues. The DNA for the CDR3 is TGTGCCAGCAGTACCACCTCAGGACATTTCTCCGGCTACACCTTC. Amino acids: CASSTTSGHFSGYTF.

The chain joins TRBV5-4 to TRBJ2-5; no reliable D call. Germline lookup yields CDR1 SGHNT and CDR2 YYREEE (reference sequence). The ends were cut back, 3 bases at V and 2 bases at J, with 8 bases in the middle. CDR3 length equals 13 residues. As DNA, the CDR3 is TGTGCCAGCAGCTCCAGTGTTCAAGAGACCCAGTACTTC. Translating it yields CASSSSVQETQYF.

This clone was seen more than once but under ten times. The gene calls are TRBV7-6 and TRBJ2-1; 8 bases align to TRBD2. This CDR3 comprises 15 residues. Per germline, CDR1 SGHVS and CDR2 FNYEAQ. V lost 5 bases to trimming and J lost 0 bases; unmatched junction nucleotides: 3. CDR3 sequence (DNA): TGTGCCAGCAGCCGCGGGGGGATCTCCTACAATGAGCAGTTCTTC. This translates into CASSRGGISYNEQFF.

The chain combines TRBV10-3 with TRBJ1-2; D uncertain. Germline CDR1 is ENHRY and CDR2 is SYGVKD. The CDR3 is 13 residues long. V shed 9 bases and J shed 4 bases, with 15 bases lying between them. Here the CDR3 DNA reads TGTGCCATTGAGGACTTGGCAGGCTATGGCTACACCTTC. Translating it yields CAIEDLAGYGYTF.

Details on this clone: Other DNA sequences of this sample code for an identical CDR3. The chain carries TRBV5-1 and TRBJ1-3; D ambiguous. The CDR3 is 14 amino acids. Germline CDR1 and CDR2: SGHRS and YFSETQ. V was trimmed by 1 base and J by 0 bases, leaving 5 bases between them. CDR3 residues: CASSLQVSGNTIYF. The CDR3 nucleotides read TGCGCCAGCAGCTTGCAGGTCTCTGGAAACACCATATATTTT. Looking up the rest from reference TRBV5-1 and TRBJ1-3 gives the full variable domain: KAGVTQTPRYLIKTRGQQVTLSCSPISGHRSVSWYQQTPGQGLQFLFEYFSETQRNKGNFPGRFSGRQFSNSRSEMNVSTLELGDSALYLCASSLQVSGNTIYFGEGSWLTVV.

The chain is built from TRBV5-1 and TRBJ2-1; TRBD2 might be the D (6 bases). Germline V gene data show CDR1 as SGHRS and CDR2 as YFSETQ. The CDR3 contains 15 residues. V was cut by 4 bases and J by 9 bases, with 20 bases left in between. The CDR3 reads CASSIRGTADFEQFF. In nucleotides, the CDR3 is TGCGCCAGCAGCATCCGGGGGACGGCGGATTTTGAGCAGTTCTTC. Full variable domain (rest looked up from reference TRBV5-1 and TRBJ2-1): KAGVTQTPRYLIKTRGQQVTLSCSPISGHRSVSWYQQTPGQGLQFLFEYFSETQRNKGNFPGRFSGRQFSNSRSEMNVSTLELGDSALYLCASSIRGTADFEQFFGPGTRLTVL.

The CDR3 DNA is TGTGCCAGTACGGTACTAGCGGGGGGCACAGATACGCAGTATTTT. Translation: CASTVLAGGTDTQYF. The chain carries TRBV19 and TRBJ2-3, with 11 bases aligning to TRBD2. The CDR3 length is 15 residues. Per germline, CDR1 LNHDA and CDR2 SQIVND (reference sequence). V lost 7 bases and J lost 1; bases outside the gene matches: 4.

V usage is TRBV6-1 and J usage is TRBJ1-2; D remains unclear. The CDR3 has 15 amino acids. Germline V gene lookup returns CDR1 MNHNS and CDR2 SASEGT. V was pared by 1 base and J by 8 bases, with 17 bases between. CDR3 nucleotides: TGTGCCAGCAGTGAAGTTCTTGTCTATCTTTCGGGCTACACCTTC. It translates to CASSEVLVYLSGYTF.

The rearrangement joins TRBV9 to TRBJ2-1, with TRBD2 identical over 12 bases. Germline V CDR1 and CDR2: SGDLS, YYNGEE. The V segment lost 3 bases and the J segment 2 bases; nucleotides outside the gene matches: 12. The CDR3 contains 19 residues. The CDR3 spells CASSDSRLAGGPAYNEQFF. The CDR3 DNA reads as TGTGCCAGCAGCGATAGTCGGCTAGCGGGGGGGCCGGCCTACAATGAGCAGTTCTTC.

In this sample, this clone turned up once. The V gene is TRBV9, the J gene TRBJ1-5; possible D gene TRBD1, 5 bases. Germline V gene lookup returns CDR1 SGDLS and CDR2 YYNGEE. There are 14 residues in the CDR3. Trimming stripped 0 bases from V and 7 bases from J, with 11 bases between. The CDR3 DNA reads TGTGCCAGCAGCGTAGGCGGGGGAGGACAGCCCCAGCATTTT. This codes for CASSVGGGGQPQHF.

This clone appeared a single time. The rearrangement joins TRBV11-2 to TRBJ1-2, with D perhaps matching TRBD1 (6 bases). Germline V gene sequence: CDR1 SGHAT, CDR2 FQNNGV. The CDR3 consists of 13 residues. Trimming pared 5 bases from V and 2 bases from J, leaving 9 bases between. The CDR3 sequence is CASSPDSNYGYTF. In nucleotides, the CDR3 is TGTGCCAGCAGCCCGGACAGCAACTATGGCTACACCTTC.